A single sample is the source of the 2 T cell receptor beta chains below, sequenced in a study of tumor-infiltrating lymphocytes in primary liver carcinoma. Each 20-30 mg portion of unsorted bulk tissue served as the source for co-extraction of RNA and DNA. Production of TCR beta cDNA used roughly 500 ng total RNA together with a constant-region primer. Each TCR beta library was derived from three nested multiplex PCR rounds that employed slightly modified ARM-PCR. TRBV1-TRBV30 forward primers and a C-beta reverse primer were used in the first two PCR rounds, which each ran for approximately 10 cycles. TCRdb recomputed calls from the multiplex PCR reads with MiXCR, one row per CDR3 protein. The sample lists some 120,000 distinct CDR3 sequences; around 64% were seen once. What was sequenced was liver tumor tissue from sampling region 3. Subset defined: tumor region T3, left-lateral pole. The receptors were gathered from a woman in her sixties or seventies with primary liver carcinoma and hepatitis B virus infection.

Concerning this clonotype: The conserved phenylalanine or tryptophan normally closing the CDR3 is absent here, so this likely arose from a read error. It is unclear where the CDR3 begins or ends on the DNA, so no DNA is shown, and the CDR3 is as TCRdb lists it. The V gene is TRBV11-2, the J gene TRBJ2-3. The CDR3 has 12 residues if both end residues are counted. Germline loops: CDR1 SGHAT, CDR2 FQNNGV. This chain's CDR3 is CASSDETDTQYS.

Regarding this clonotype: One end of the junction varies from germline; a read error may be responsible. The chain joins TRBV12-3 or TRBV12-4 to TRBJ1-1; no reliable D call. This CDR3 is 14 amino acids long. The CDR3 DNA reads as TGTGCCAGCAGTTTGTTTGGAGTAAACACTGAAACTTTCTTT. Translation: CASSLFGVNTETFF.